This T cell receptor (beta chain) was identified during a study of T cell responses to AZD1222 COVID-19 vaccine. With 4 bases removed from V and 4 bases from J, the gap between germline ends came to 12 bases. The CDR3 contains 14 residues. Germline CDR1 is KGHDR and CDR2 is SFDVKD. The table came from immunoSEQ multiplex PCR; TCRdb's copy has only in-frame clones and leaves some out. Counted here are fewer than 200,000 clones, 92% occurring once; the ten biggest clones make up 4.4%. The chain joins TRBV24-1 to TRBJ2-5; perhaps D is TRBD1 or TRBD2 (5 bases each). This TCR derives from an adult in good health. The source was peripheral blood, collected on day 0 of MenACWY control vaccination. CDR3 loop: CATSDRSGGETQYF. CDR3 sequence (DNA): TGTGCCACCAGTGACCGAAGTGGGGGAGAGACCCAGTACTTC.